This T cell receptor (beta chain) was found in a study of T cell responses to AZD1222 COVID-19 vaccine. Findings of the study overall: Only 5 or 6 people who got AZD1222 tested seropositive at baseline. Repertoire collection took place solely once the T cell response had peaked.

The ends were cut back, 5 bases at V and 0 bases at J, with 11 bases in the middle. CDR3 length equals 15 residues. In germline, CDR1 is MNHEY, CDR2 SMNVEV (reference sequence). This clone has a single count. Antigen: not known. Profiled with immunoSEQ multiplex PCR; TCRdb holds only in-frame clones, not every one. The sample includes about 160,000 clones, roughly 92% of them seen just once. Second-dose schedules of about 4 or about 12 weeks were combined. The sequence came from an adult who received the AZD1222 COVID-19 vaccine. V gene TRBV27 combines with J gene TRBJ2-1, with D possibly matching TRBD2 (6 bases). The sequencing used peripheral blood, collected 28 days after the second AZD1222 dose. The CDR3 sequence: CASSLIAASYNEQFF. The CDR3 DNA is TGTGCCAGCAGTCTGATAGCGGCCTCCTACAATGAGCAGTTCTTC.